Following are 5 T cell receptor beta chains from one sample sequenced in a study of blood T cell repertoires in COVID-19 (dated by TCRdb to about 2020). The method was the immunoSEQ multiplex PCR assay. TCRdb re-hosts the immuneACCESS table, in-frame sequences only. Its copies lack some clones; in the studies checked, an unresolved V gene accounts for under half of them, and the cause for the rest is not known. In all, the sample holds some 80,000 clones, and 80% to 90% of those were seen once. Roughly 11% of the sample lies in the top ten. The sample was peripheral blood. These receptors all stem from a man in his 60s with COVID-19, enrolled during active disease.

This chain uses TRBV2 with TRBJ1-2; no reliable D call. The CDR3 is 14 residues long. Germline V lookup: CDR1 SNHLY, CDR2 FYNNEI. Trimming stripped 2 bases from V and 2 bases from J, with 9 bases between. Here the CDR3 reads CASSEREGNYGYTF. The CDR3 nucleotides are TGTGCCAGCAGTGAAAGAGAGGGAAACTATGGCTACACCTTC.

The rearrangement joins TRBV24-1 to TRBJ2-1; TRBD2 matches 9 bases. After removal of 6 bases from V and 8 bases from J, the junction contained 13 bases not matched to a gene. The CDR3 is 16 amino acids. Germline V lookup: CDR1 KGHDR, CDR2 SFDVKD. The CDR3 coding sequence is TGTGCCACCAGTCAAATGGGGCGGGAGGGGGGCCATGAGCAGTTCTTC. Amino acid sequence: CATSQMGREGGHEQFF.

The rearrangement links TRBV7-6 to TRBJ2-3; TRBD2 matches 11 bases. Losses at the gene ends were 6 bases for V and 5 bases for J; bases not matched to a gene: 13. The CDR3 is 17 residues long. Germline V gene lookup returns CDR1 SGHVS and CDR2 FNYEAQ. The CDR3 bases are TGTGCCAGCAGTTTAACCTCCCCCACTAGCGGGAGAGATACGCAGTATTTT. As protein: CASSLTSPTSGRDTQYF.

This clone was seen a handful of times. The rearrangement links TRBV7-9 to TRBJ2-3, with 7 bases aligning to TRBD1. The CDR3 runs 16 residues. V lost 4 bases to trimming and J lost 5 bases; unmatched junction nucleotides: 12. Germline assignment: CDR1 SEHNR and CDR2 FQNEAQ (reference sequence). This CDR3 is CASSSWDSLIVDTQYF. The CDR3 DNA reads TGTGCCAGCAGCTCCTGGGACAGTCTTATTGTAGATACGCAGTATTTT. Based on the CDR3 plus reference TRBV7-9 and TRBJ2-3, the full variable domain is DTGVSQNPRHKITKRGQNVTFRCDPISEHNRLYWYRQTLGQGPEFLTYFQNEAQLEKSRLLSDRFSAERPKGSFSTLEIQRTEQGDSAMYLCASSSWDSLIVDTQYFGPGTRLTVL.

Regarding this clone: At one boundary the junction diverges from the germline segment, which might be a read error. This chain uses TRBV5-5 with TRBJ2-7, with 12 bases matching TRBD2. Germline CDR1 reads SGHKS; CDR2 reads YYEKEE (reference sequence). The CDR3 runs to 16 residues. The CDR3 DNA reads TGTGCCACCACCCGAGGGACTAGCGGGTATTCCTTCGAGCAGTACTTC. Amino acids: CATTRGTSGYSFEQYF.